These T cell receptor beta chains were read from a single sample in a study of cytomegalovirus exposure and HLA in healthy donors. TCRdb's copy holds only in-frame clones and misses some; the assay was immunoSEQ multiplex PCR. Its clone listing holds more than 140,000 clones. The sequenced sample was PBMCs. The receptors originated from a woman under 30 in good health and CMV-seronegative. Each CDR3 is given with its conserved first and last residue. D genes are given only for firm matches.

V gene: TRBV19
J gene: TRBJ1-5
D gene: TRBD1
CDR3 DNA: TGTGCCAGTAGTCCAGGGGGCAGGTTTCAGCCCCAGCATTTT
CDR3 protein: CASSPGGRFQPQHF

V gene: TRBV6-6
J gene: TRBJ1-4
D gene: NA
CDR3 DNA: TGTGCCAGCAGTACCCCCTTATTTGGCGAAAAACTGTTTTTT
CDR3 protein: CASSTPLFGEKLFF

V gene: TRBV28
J gene: TRBJ2-1
D gene: NA
CDR3 DNA: TGTGCCAGCACCCCCGATAACTTAAAGCAGTTCTTC
CDR3 protein: CASTPDNLKQFF

V gene: TRBV5-3
J gene: TRBJ2-5
D gene: NA
CDR3 DNA: TGTGCCAGAAGCTTGGCATTCGGGACTCCGATAGAGCAGTACTTC
CDR3 protein: CARSLAFGTPIEQYF

V gene: TRBV19
J gene: TRBJ2-5
D gene: TRBD2
CDR3 DNA: TGTGCCAGTAGTTCCCGGACTAGCGGGAAATGGGAGACCCAGTACTTC
CDR3 protein: CASSSRTSGKWETQYF

V gene: TRBV7-6
J gene: TRBJ2-1
D gene: TRBD2
CDR3 DNA: TGTGCCAGCAGCTTAACCGGGAGGGGGACCTACAATGAGCAGTTCTTC
CDR3 protein: CASSLTGRGTYNEQFF

V gene: TRBV5-4
J gene: TRBJ2-2
D gene: TRBD1
CDR3 DNA: TGTGCCAGCAGCGAGAGACAGGGGGCCAGCACCGGGGAGCTGTTTTTT
CDR3 protein: CASSERQGASTGELFF

V gene: TRBV11-2
J gene: TRBJ2-1
D gene: NA
CDR3 DNA: TGTGCCAGCAGCTTATTGGAGGGGTTGGATGAGCAGTTCTTC
CDR3 protein: CASSLLEGLDEQFF

V gene: TRBV9
J gene: TRBJ1-1
D gene: NA
CDR3 DNA: TGTGCCAGCAGCGTAGGTGAGAAAAACACTGAAGCTTTCTTT
CDR3 protein: CASSVGEKNTEAFF

V gene: TRBV5-4
J gene: TRBJ1-1
D gene: NA
CDR3 DNA: TGTGCCAGCGGGGCCAAGGACGGACTGAACACTGAAGCTTTCTTT
CDR3 protein: CASGAKDGLNTEAFF

V gene: TRBV19
J gene: TRBJ2-1
D gene: NA
CDR3 DNA: TGTGCCAGTAGTATAGGGGCAGAGTTGCACAATGAGCAGTTCTTC
CDR3 protein: CASSIGAELHNEQFF

V gene: TRBV6-1
J gene: TRBJ1-3
D gene: TRBD1
CDR3 DNA: TGTGCCAGCGGGACAGATGGAAACACCATATATTTT
CDR3 protein: CASGTDGNTIYF

V gene: TRBV19
J gene: TRBJ2-2
D gene: TRBD1
CDR3 DNA: TGTGCCAGTAGTCGGGACAGGGGGCGAGGCCGCACCGGGGAGCTGTTTTTT
CDR3 protein: CASSRDRGRGRTGELFF

V gene: TRBV10-3
J gene: TRBJ1-2
D gene: NA
CDR3 DNA: TGTGCCATCAGTCAGGACAGTCCCTATGGCCACACCTTC
CDR3 protein: CAISQDSPYGHTF

V gene: TRBV29-1
J gene: TRBJ1-2
D gene: NA
CDR3 DNA: TGCAGCGCCACCGGCGGGAACTATGGCTACACCTTC
CDR3 protein: CSATGGNYGYTF

V gene: TRBV28
J gene: TRBJ1-5
D gene: NA
CDR3 DNA: TGTGCCAGCAGTTCCGACAGTCGTTTTAGACCCTCCCAGCATTTT
CDR3 protein: CASSSDSRFRPSQHF

V gene: TRBV19
J gene: TRBJ2-4
D gene: TRBD1
CDR3 DNA: TGTGCCAGTGGGGGTCTGCCGGGACAGGGAAATTCAGGAAACATTCAGTACTTC
CDR3 protein: CASGGLPGQGNSGNIQYF

V gene: TRBV7-9
J gene: TRBJ2-1
D gene: TRBD1
CDR3 DNA: TGTGCCAGCAGCGCGGGACAGGGGATGTCCAATGAGCAGTTCTTC
CDR3 protein: CASSAGQGMSNEQFF

V gene: TRBV6-1
J gene: TRBJ1-2
D gene: NA
CDR3 DNA: TGTGCCAGCAGTGAAGGAGCTGCTGGCTACACCTTC
CDR3 protein: CASSEGAAGYTF

V gene: TRBV5-1
J gene: TRBJ2-1
D gene: NA
CDR3 DNA: TGCGCCAGCAGCCATCAGGAGGGGAGAGGGATCTTC
CDR3 protein: CASSHQEGRGIF

V gene: TRBV6-5
J gene: TRBJ2-3
D gene: TRBD2
CDR3 DNA: TGTGCCAGCAGTTTAAGCGGGACTATCACAGATACGCAGTATTTT
CDR3 protein: CASSLSGTITDTQYF

V gene: TRBV6-1
J gene: TRBJ1-1
D gene: NA
CDR3 DNA: TGTGCCAGCAGTGGGACGAGGGTTGGTGAAGCTTTCTTT
CDR3 protein: CASSGTRVGEAFF

V gene: TRBV6-6
J gene: TRBJ1-5
D gene: NA
CDR3 DNA: TGTGCCAGCAGTTCGAGGGTGAGGACTTCTAATCAGCCCCAGCATTTT
CDR3 protein: CASSSRVRTSNQPQHF

V gene: TRBV19
J gene: TRBJ1-1
D gene: NA
CDR3 DNA: TGTGCCAGTAGTACCCGGGAAAGCGTGAACACTGAAGCTTTCTTT
CDR3 protein: CASSTRESVNTEAFF

V gene: TRBV18
J gene: TRBJ2-7
D gene: NA
CDR3 DNA: TGTGCCAGCTCACCGGAAGGCGGGGGCCCAAAGGGCTACGAGCAGTACTTC
CDR3 protein: CASSPEGGGPKGYEQYF

V gene: TRBV13
J gene: TRBJ2-1
D gene: TRBD2
CDR3 DNA: TGTGCCAGCAGCTTAAAGGGCGGGAGTGTCCCCAATGAGCAGTTCTTC
CDR3 protein: CASSLKGGSVPNEQFF

V gene: TRBV5-5
J gene: TRBJ1-2
D gene: TRBD1
CDR3 DNA: TGTGCCGGCAGCTTGGGACAGGGTCGGGTCCGTGGCTACACCTTC
CDR3 protein: CAGSLGQGRVRGYTF

V gene: TRBV6-4
J gene: TRBJ2-5
D gene: TRBD1
CDR3 DNA: TGTGCCAGCAGTGAGCGGACAGGGGGTCTTGAGACCCAGTACTTC
CDR3 protein: CASSERTGGLETQYF

V gene: TRBV7-8
J gene: TRBJ1-4
D gene: NA
CDR3 DNA: TGTGCCAGCAGCTTAGGGCAGGGAGGCGAAAAACTGTTTTTT
CDR3 protein: CASSLGQGGEKLFF

V gene: TRBV5-1
J gene: TRBJ1-6
D gene: NA
CDR3 DNA: TGCGCCAGCAGCCAGCGGACAGACTCAAATTCACCCCTCCACTTT
CDR3 protein: CASSQRTDSNSPLHF

V gene: TRBV5-1
J gene: TRBJ2-1
D gene: NA
CDR3 DNA: TGCGCCAGCAGCTTGACAGGAGCCTACAATGAGCAGTTCTTC
CDR3 protein: CASSLTGAYNEQFF

V gene: TRBV29-1
J gene: TRBJ1-4
D gene: NA
CDR3 DNA: TGCAGCGTTGGAAGGACATCAGCAACTAATGAAAAACTGTTTTTT
CDR3 protein: CSVGRTSATNEKLFF

V gene: TRBV2
J gene: TRBJ2-1
D gene: TRBD1
CDR3 DNA: TGTGCCAGCAGGGCTAGACAGGGGGACAATGAGCAGTTCTTC
CDR3 protein: CASRARQGDNEQFF

V gene: TRBV6-5
J gene: TRBJ1-1
D gene: NA
CDR3 DNA: TGTGCCAGCAGCTTGGACACTTACACTGAAGCTTTCTTT
CDR3 protein: CASSLDTYTEAFF

V gene: TRBV11-3
J gene: TRBJ1-1
D gene: NA
CDR3 DNA: TGTGCCAGCAGCCCTAGCGCGGACACTGAAGCTTTCTTT
CDR3 protein: CASSPSADTEAFF

V gene: TRBV7-6
J gene: TRBJ2-1
D gene: NA
CDR3 DNA: TGTGCCAGCAGCTTAGGGGAAAAGGGGAATGAGCAGTTCTTC
CDR3 protein: CASSLGEKGNEQFF

V gene: TRBV13
J gene: TRBJ1-2
D gene: NA
CDR3 DNA: TGTGCCAGCAGCTTAGGGGCCTTAGGGGGCTATGGCTACACCTTC
CDR3 protein: CASSLGALGGYGYTF

V gene: TRBV10-1
J gene: TRBJ2-3
D gene: NA
CDR3 DNA: TGCGCCAGCAGCCCGGGAAGGGAAACAGATACGCAGTATTTT
CDR3 protein: CASSPGRETDTQYF

V gene: TRBV6-6
J gene: TRBJ1-5
D gene: TRBD1
CDR3 DNA: TGTGCCAGCAGTCTGACAGGGATGAGCAATCAGCCCCAGCATTTT
CDR3 protein: CASSLTGMSNQPQHF

V gene: TRBV14
J gene: TRBJ1-3
D gene: NA
CDR3 DNA: TGTGCCAGCAGAATCAGGGTTGTCGGAAACACCATATATTTT
CDR3 protein: CASRIRVVGNTIYF

V gene: TRBV11-3
J gene: TRBJ2-5
D gene: NA
CDR3 DNA: TGTGCCAGCAGCCCGAGGGACTCCTTCCAAGAGACCCAGTACTTC
CDR3 protein: CASSPRDSFQETQYF

V gene: TRBV10-3
J gene: TRBJ2-2
D gene: TRBD1
CDR3 DNA: TGTGCCATCGGCGGGCAGGGGGCCACCGGGGAGCTGTTTTTT
CDR3 protein: CAIGGQGATGELFF

V gene: TRBV18
J gene: TRBJ1-5
D gene: NA
CDR3 DNA: TGTGCCAGCTCACCCGGAGGCTATGGGGGGAATCAGCCCCAGCATTTT
CDR3 protein: CASSPGGYGGNQPQHF

V gene: TRBV20-1
J gene: TRBJ2-3
D gene: NA
CDR3 DNA: TGCAGTGCTAGTCAGGATACGCAGTATTTT
CDR3 protein: CSASQDTQYF

V gene: TRBV19
J gene: TRBJ1-2
D gene: TRBD1
CDR3 DNA: TGTGCCAGTAGTCTGACCCCCGGGACAGGTCCATATGGCTACACCTTC
CDR3 protein: CASSLTPGTGPYGYTF